This T cell receptor beta chain was identified during a study of blood T cell repertoires in COVID-19. CDR3 length: 15 amino acids. In germline, CDR1 is MDHEN, CDR2 SYDVKM. Germline trimming cut 2 bases from V and 2 bases from J; bases unmatched to any gene: 6. Only in-frame clones appear in the TCRdb table, and some are missing; sequencing was by immunoSEQ multiplex PCR. The sample consists of 120,000 or so clones, around 87% of them appearing once. The material sequenced was peripheral blood. This sequence was found in an older woman with acute or convalescent COVID-19. The rearrangement links TRBV28 to TRBJ2-7, with TRBD2 matching 7 bases. CDR3 region: CASSLGGRPPYEQYF. The CDR3 nucleotides read TGTGCCAGCAGTTTAGGCGGGAGACCTCCCTACGAGCAGTACTTC.